This is a list of T cell receptor beta chains from one sample in a study of regulatory T cells in long-lasting Graves disease. One entry per CDR3 protein, called by TCRdb with MiXCR from the multiplex PCR reads. This sample carries about 470,000 distinct CDR3 sequences, 15% of them seen once, and the ten largest clones take roughly a sixth. This sample was also put to use in a study of T cells in Graves' hyperthyroidism and ophthalmopathy.

This specimen was peripheral blood mononuclear cells (PBMCs), taken at new diagnosis, from a patient treated with antithyroid drugs. The receptors come from a woman in her 30s with Graves disease. The CDR3 runs from the conserved cysteine through the conserved F or W. The order of the fields is V gene, J gene, clone size, D gene, CDR3 protein, CDR3 DNA. The D gene is left open where the match is weak. Clone sizes are given selectively: once, few, many, or a class where the clone is expanded.

TRBV20-1	TRBJ2-1	few	TRBD2	CSASRGRAYNEQFF	TGCAGTGCTAGTCGCGGGAGGGCCTACAATGAGCAGTTCTTC
TRBV7-8	TRBJ2-5	many	-	CASSSSAGIETQYF	TGTGCCAGCAGCTCCTCGGCGGGGATAGAGACCCAGTACTTC
TRBV24-1	TRBJ2-3	many	-	CATSDPAAGNNRDTQYF	TGTGCCACCAGTGATCCCGCAGCCGGGAACAACAGGGATACGCAGTATTTT
TRBV10-3	TRBJ1-1	few	-	CAISSAGGGTEAFF	TGTGCCATCAGTTCCGCCGGCGGGGGGACTGAAGCTTTCTTT
TRBV6-5	TRBJ2-2	few	-	CASSSSETRRKGELFF	TGTGCCAGCAGTTCCTCCGAGACTCGGAGAAAGGGGGAGCTGTTTTTT
TRBV5-4	TRBJ2-1	few	-	CASSPQGPPNEQFF	TGTGCCAGCAGCCCGCAGGGGCCCCCCAATGAGCAGTTCTTC
TRBV27	TRBJ1-1	many	-	CASSPGQSTEAFF	TGTGCCAGCAGTCCTGGACAGTCCACTGAAGCTTTCTTT
TRBV5-1	TRBJ2-7	many	-	CASSLEIPPEQYF	TGCGCCAGCAGCTTGGAAATTCCCCCCGAGCAGTACTTC
TRBV24-1	TRBJ2-1	many	-	CATSDTYGGQSYNEQFF	TGTGCCACCAGTGATACCTACGGGGGGCAATCCTACAATGAGCAGTTCTTC
TRBV27	TRBJ1-5	many	-	CATGFGEPQHF	TGTGCCACAGGGTTTGGTGAGCCCCAGCATTTT
TRBV3-1	TRBJ2-1	many	TRBD2	CASSHGTSGRDEQFF	TGTGCCAGCAGCCACGGGACTAGCGGGAGAGATGAGCAGTTCTTC
TRBV7-2	TRBJ2-7	many	TRBD2	CASSPATSGSEEQYF	TGTGCCAGCAGCCCCGCGACTAGCGGGAGTGAAGAGCAGTACTTC
TRBV6-1	TRBJ1-2	many	TRBD1	CASRNHDRGHYGYTF	TGTGCCAGCAGAAATCACGACAGGGGGCACTATGGCTACACCTTC
TRBV12-3/TRBV12-4	TRBJ2-5	many	-	CASSPELDVTQGGETQYF	TGTGCCAGCAGTCCAGAGCTTGATGTGACGCAGGGAGGAGAGACCCAGTACTTC
TRBV24-1	TRBJ2-2	many	-	CATSDGGLGGELFF	TGTGCCACCAGTGACGGGGGCTTGGGCGGGGAGCTGTTTTTT
TRBV20-1	TRBJ2-7	many	TRBD2	CSAARVGGRMGEQYF	TGCAGTGCTGCCCGGGTGGGCGGGAGGATGGGGGAGCAGTACTTC
TRBV28	TRBJ2-5	many	TRBD2	CASGRGTSGYQETQYF	TGTGCCAGCGGCCGTGGGACTAGCGGGTACCAAGAGACCCAGTACTTC
TRBV10-2	TRBJ2-4	-	-	CASALTYDFQQGIAKNIQYF	TGCGCCAGTGCGCTCACTTATGACTTCCAGCAGGGGATAGCCAAAAACATTCAGTACTTC
TRBV12-3/TRBV12-4	TRBJ2-1	-	-	CASSFGLAPRDEQFF	TGTGCCAGCAGTTTTGGTCTCGCACCTAGGGATGAGCAGTTCTTC
TRBV7-3	TRBJ2-3	few	TRBD2	CASSPFGASGWQDTQYF	TGTGCCAGCAGCCCCTTTGGGGCTAGCGGGTGGCAAGATACGCAGTATTTT